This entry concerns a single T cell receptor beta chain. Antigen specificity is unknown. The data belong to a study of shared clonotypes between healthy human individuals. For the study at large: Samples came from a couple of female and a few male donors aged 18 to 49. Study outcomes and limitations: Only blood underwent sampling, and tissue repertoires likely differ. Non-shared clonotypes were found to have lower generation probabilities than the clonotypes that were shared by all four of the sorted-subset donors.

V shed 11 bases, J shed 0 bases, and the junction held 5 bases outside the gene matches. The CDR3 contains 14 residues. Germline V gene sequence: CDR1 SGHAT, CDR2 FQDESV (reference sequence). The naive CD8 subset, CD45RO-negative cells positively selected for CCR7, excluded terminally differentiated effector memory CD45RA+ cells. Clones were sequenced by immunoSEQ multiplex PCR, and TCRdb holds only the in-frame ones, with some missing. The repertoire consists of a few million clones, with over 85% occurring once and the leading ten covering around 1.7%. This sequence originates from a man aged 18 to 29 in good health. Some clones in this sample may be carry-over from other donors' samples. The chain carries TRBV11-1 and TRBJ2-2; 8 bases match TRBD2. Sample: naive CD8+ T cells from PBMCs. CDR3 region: CAGALAANTGELFF. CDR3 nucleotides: TGTGCCGGGGCACTAGCGGCGAACACCGGGGAGCTGTTTTTT.